Sequencing of this T cell receptor beta chain was carried out in a study of blood T cell repertoires in COVID-19 (dated by TCRdb to between 2020 and 2021). In terms of the full investigation: Collaborator samples came from the United States, Italy and Spain and covered acute and convalescent phases of COVID-19. The prospective study material was composed of cDNA or gDNA derived from T cells, B-cell-depleted T cells, or PBMCs. Deeply sampled blood TCRbeta repertoires from subjects exposed to, actively infected with, or recovered from COVID-19 were included in the dataset. The repertoires were released in a freely available public database intended as a resource for research on the immune response to SARS-CoV-2. The samples were drawn from two sources: the first 160 participants of the ongoing ImmuneRACE study, and 1,200 or so subjects contributed by 6 global collaborators. A de-identified subject ID, COVID-19 status, age in years and sex were almost always included in the sample metadata. HLA class I and class II types, where available, came from metadata supplied by the sample provider rather than from assay-based typing. The paper as a whole reports these results and caveats: How much clinical and demographic metadata was included differed by source and by participant, and the metadata was provided uncurated.

The germline V gene sets CDR1 to MNHEY and CDR2 to SVGEGT. Its CDR3 holds 18 amino acids, cysteine through phenylalanine. The DNA shown is the 54-base CDR3, in frame from base 1. Trimming takes 0 bases from V and 4 bases from J, and the germline ends sit 19 bases apart. TCRbeta CDR3 regions were amplified from genomic DNA using the immunoSEQ Assay, a bias-controlled multiplex PCR. The authors' analysis ran thus. Within the assay, amplification of reference gene primers was used to estimate how many nucleated cells each sample contained. To quantify the absolute abundance of each unique TCRbeta CDR3 rearrangement, sequence reads were collapsed and filtered. For each sample, productive Simpson clonality was calculated as the square root of Simpson's diversity index over productive rearrangements. In TCRdb, the immuneACCESS table is reduced to in-frame sequences with V and J assigned. These tables do not hold every clone; where another copy was compared, an unresolved V gene accounts for under half, and the others remain unexplained. Clone size and the V and J calls come from that table; the DNA yielded D and trimming. This sample comprises 150,000 or so clones, 80% to 90% of them detected only once. The top ten constitute about 1.4% of the sample.

Turning to this clone: It has no known antigen specificity. Within one base of it there is no much larger clone, and no base qualities were kept.

The collaborating institutions used their own protocols to collect whole blood in K2EDTA tubes. Collaborator samples were shipped for TCRbeta analysis as frozen whole blood, isolated PBMCs, or DNA extracted from either sample type. The V gene is TRBV6-2 or TRBV6-3 and the J gene is TRBJ1-5; TRBD1 is perhaps the D gene, given 6 matching bases. This receptor was obtained from a woman between 45 and 65 years old with acute or convalescent COVID-19. Specimen: peripheral blood. The DNA reads TGTGCCAGCAGTTACTCGATAATTGTCCCAGGGGATAATCAGCCCCAGCATTTT. This yields the protein CASSYSIIVPGDNQPQHF.